This T cell receptor (beta chain) was retrieved from a study of cytomegalovirus exposure and HLA in healthy donors. The CDR3 runs 14 residues. Germline V gives CDR1 LNHDA, CDR2 SQIVND (reference sequence). V dropped 2 bases and J dropped 4 bases, with 8 bases sitting between them. The PCR was carried out with 60 Vbeta primers and 13 Jbeta primers. Profiled with immunoSEQ multiplex PCR; TCRdb holds only in-frame clones, not every one. The repertoire has about 130,000 clones, roughly 82% of them found once; the top ten carry around 7%. This TCR derives from a young man in good health and CMV-seronegative. The chain couples TRBV19 to TRBJ1-4; no reliable D call. The sample consisted of PBMCs. The CDR3 region has the DNA TGTGCCAGTAGTATATCCGCTAATAATGAAAAACTGTTTTTT. This sequence encodes CASSISANNEKLFF.